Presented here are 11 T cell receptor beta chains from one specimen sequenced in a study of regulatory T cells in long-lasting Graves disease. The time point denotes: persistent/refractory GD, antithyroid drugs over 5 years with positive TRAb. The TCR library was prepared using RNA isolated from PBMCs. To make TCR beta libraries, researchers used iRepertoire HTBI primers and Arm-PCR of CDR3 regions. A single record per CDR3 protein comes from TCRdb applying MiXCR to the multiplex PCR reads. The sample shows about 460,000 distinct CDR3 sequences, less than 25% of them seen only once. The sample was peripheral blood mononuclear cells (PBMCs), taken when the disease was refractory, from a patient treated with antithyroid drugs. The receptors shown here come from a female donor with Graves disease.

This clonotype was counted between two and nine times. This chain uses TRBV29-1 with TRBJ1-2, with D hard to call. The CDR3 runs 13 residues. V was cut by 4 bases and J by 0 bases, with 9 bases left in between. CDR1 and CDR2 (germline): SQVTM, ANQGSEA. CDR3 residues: CSVGLLSNYGYTF. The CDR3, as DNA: TGCAGCGTTGGTTTACTATCTAACTATGGCTACACCTTC.

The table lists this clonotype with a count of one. The CDR3 bases are TGTGCCAGCAGCCAAGTATACAGAGACACCGGGGAGCTGTTTTTT. This translates into CASSQVYRDTGELFF. V usage is TRBV14 and J usage is TRBJ2-2, with no clear D. V lost 1 base, J lost 3 bases, and 9 bases lay in between. This CDR3 contains 15 residues. The germline CDR1 and CDR2 sequences are SGHDN and FVKESK.

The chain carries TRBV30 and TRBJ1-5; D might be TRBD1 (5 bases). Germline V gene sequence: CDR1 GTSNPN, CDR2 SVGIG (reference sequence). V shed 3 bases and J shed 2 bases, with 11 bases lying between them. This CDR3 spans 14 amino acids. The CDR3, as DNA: TGTGCCTGGAGGGGACCGGATGGCAATCAGCCCCAGCATTTT. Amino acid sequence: CAWRGPDGNQPQHF. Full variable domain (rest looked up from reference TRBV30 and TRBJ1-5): SQTIHQWPATLVQPVGSPLSLECTVEGTSNPNLYWYRQAAGRGLQLLFYSVGIGQISSEVPQNLSASRPQDRQFILSSKKLLLSDSGFYLCAWRGPDGNQPQHFGDGTRLSIL.

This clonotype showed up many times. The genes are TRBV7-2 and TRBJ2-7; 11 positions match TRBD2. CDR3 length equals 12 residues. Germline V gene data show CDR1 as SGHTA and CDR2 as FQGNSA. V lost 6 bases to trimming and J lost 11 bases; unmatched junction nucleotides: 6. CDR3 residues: CASRATSGKKYF. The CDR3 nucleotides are TGTGCCAGCAGGGCGACTAGCGGGAAGAAGTACTTC.

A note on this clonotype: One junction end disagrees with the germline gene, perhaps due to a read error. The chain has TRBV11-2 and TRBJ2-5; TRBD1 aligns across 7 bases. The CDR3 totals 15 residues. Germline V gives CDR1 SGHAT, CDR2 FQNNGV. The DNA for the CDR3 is TGTGCCAGCAGTTACTCAGACAGGGTCCAAGAGACCCAGTGCTTC. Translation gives CASSYSDRVQETQCF.

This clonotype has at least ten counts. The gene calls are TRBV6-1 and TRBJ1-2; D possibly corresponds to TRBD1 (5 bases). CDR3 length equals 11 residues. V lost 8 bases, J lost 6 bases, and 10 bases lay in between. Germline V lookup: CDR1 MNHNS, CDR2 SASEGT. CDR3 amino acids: CASGGNNGYTF. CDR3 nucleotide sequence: TGTGCCAGCGGGGGAAATAATGGCTACACCTTC.

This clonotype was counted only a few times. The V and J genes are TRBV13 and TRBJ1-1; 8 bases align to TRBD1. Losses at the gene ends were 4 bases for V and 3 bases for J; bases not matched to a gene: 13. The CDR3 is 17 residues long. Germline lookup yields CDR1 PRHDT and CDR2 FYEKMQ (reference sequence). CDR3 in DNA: TGTGCCAGCAGCTCACTATTCGACAGGGGCTGGGACACTGAAGCTTTCTTT. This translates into CASSSLFDRGWDTEAFF.

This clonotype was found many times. The CDR3 DNA reads TGTGCCAGCAGTTCCCGGAATGGCTACACCTTC. Encoded protein: CASSSRNGYTF. The chain is built from TRBV28 and TRBJ1-2; D not resolved. Germline values: CDR1 MDHEN, CDR2 SYDVKM. V dropped 4 bases and J dropped 6 bases, with 6 bases sitting between them. The CDR3 contains 11 residues.

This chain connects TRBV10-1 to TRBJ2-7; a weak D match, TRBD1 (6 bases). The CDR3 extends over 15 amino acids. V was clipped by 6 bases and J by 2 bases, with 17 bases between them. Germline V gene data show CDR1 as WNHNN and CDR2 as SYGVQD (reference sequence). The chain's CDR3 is CASSRSGTPTYEQYF. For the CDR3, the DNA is TGCGCCAGCAGCCGCTCGGGGACACCGACCTACGAGCAGTACTTC.

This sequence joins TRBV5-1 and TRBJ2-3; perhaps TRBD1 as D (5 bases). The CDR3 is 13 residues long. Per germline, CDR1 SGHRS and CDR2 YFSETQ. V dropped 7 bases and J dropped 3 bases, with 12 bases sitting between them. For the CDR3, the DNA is TGCGCCAGCTGCAGGGTGAGGACAGATACGCAGTATTTT. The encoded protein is CASCRVRTDTQYF.

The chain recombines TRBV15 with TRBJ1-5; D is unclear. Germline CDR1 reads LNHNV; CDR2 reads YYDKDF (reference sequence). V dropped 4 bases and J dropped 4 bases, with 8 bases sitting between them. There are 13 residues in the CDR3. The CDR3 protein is CATSIVQNQPQHF. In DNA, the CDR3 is TGTGCCACCAGCATAGTACAGAATCAGCCCCAGCATTTT.